These 27 T cell receptor beta chains originate from one sample sequenced in a study of graft-versus-host responses after intestinal transplantation. TCRdb keeps only in-frame clones here, not all; method: immunoSEQ multiplex PCR. The sample consists of about 130,000 clones, 80% to 95% of them appearing once. Their recognized antigens are unknown. Source: unstimulated CD4+ T cells sorted from spleen or lymph node cells, taken before intestinal transplant. The receptors originated from a human donor who received an intestinal transplant.

The rearrangement links TRBV29-1 to TRBJ1-1, with TRBD1 identical over 8 bases. The CDR3 totals 17 residues. J lost 5 bases, V lost 4 bases, and 18 bases had no gene match. Germline CDR1 SQVTM, CDR2 ANQGSEA. CDR3 nucleotides: TGCAGCGTTGTGGTGCCCGCAGGGGGCCTCTTGGGGACTGAAGCTTTCTTT. Translating it yields CSVVVPAGGLLGTEAFF.

The V call is TRBV5-1, the J call TRBJ1-2, with D possibly being TRBD1 (6 bases). CDR3 length: 14 residues. Trimming stripped 3 bases from V and 4 bases from J, with 13 bases between. The germline CDR1 and CDR2 sequences are SGHRS and YFSETQ. CDR3 loop: CASSSRTDSYGYTF. CDR3 coding DNA: TGCGCCAGCAGCTCAAGGACAGACTCCTATGGCTACACCTTC. Combining the CDR3 with reference TRBV5-1 and TRBJ1-2 gives the whole variable domain KAGVTQTPRYLIKTRGQQVTLSCSPISGHRSVSWYQQTPGQGLQFLFEYFSETQRNKGNFPGRFSGRQFSNSRSEMNVSTLELGDSALYLCASSSRTDSYGYTFGSGTRLTVV.

The chain employs TRBV7-3 and TRBJ1-1; D uncertain. CDR3 length: 13 residues. Deletions cut 2 bases from V and 4 bases from J, with 8 bases between. Germline V gene data show CDR1 as SGHTA and CDR2 as FQGTGA. The CDR3 loop reads CASSLRWGTEAFF. DNA of the CDR3: TGTGCCAGCAGCTTACGGTGGGGCACTGAAGCTTTCTTT.

V is TRBV5-1 and J is TRBJ1-4; D perhaps matches TRBD1 (6 bases). CDR1 is SGHRS and CDR2 is YFSETQ in the germline V gene. CDR3 length equals 16 residues. The V end lost 0 bases, the J end lost 3 bases, and 12 bases lay between the germline ends. This CDR3 reads CASSLGVGAANEKLFF. CDR3 in DNA: TGCGCCAGCAGCTTGGGCGTGGGGGCGGCTAATGAAAAACTGTTTTTT.

This clone has a single count. V is TRBV4-2 and J is TRBJ1-1; TRBD1 matches at 8 bases. The CDR3 sequence is 18 residues long. V lost 7 bases, J lost 0 bases, and 16 bases stayed unmatched. Germline CDR1 is LGHNA and CDR2 is YNFKEQ. CDR3 DNA sequence: TGTGCCAGCACCATATCCCGGGGACAGGTTGAAATGAACACTGAAGCTTTCTTT. Amino acids: CASTISRGQVEMNTEAFF.

The chain recombines TRBV4-1 with TRBJ2-3; D not certain. CDR1 and CDR2 (germline): MGHRA, YSYEKL. CDR3 length: 16 amino acids. The ends were cut back, 4 bases at V and 1 base at J, with 15 bases in the middle. The CDR3 loop is CASSPNIGQGTDTQYF. DNA for the CDR3: TGCGCCAGCAGCCCTAACATTGGGCAGGGCACAGATACGCAGTATTTT.

The chain joins TRBV7-2 to TRBJ1-2; D might be TRBD1 (6 bases). V lost 3 bases to trimming and J lost 3 bases, with 17 bases between them. CDR1 SGHTA and CDR2 FQGNSA come from the germline V gene. The CDR3 sequence is 16 residues long. CDR3 nucleotide sequence: TGTGCCAGCAGCTTGGGGGGGGGCCCCCGCCACTATGGCTACACCTTC. Translated: CASSLGGGPRHYGYTF.

The V gene is TRBV5-1, the J gene TRBJ2-7; TRBD2 might be the D (5 bases). Germline CDR1 is SGHRS and CDR2 is YFSETQ. V was cut by 3 bases and J by 5 bases, with 15 bases left in between. The length of the CDR3 is 14 residues. CDR3 sequence reads: CASSYGSMSNEQYF. The CDR3, as DNA: TGCGCCAGCAGCTATGGGAGTATGTCTAACGAGCAGTACTTC.

V gene TRBV5-4 combines with J gene TRBJ2-3, with 15 positions matching TRBD2. Trimming removed 4 bases from V and 5 bases from J; junction bases left unmatched: 5. The CDR3 consists of 16 residues. The germline gives CDR1 SGHNT, CDR2 YYREEE (reference sequence). The CDR3 nucleotides read TGTGCCAGCAGCGCCGGACTAGCGGGAGGGCTAGATACGCAGTATTTT. It specifies CASSAGLAGGLDTQYF.

J is TRBJ1-1 and V is TRBV5-1; weak D call: TRBD1 (6 bases). The CDR3 is made up of 13 amino acids. Trimming cost V 2 bases and J 3 bases, with 8 bases left between them. Germline CDR1 reads SGHRS; CDR2 reads YFSETQ. DNA for the CDR3: TGCGCCAGCAGCTTCGGACAGTACACTGAAGCTTTCTTT. Translation gives CASSFGQYTEAFF.

The CDR3 loop reads CASSFRAGGNEQFF. CDR3 DNA: TGTGCCAGCAGCTTCAGGGCCGGTGGGAATGAGCAGTTCTTC. The chain has TRBV11-3 and TRBJ2-1; the D gene is possibly TRBD1 (5 bases). V was cut by 3 bases and J by 7 bases, with 13 bases left in between. The CDR3 runs to 14 residues. From germline, CDR1 is SGHNT and CDR2 YENEEA.

The rearrangement uses TRBV5-1 and TRBJ1-4; possible D gene TRBD1, 6 bases. This CDR3 contains 15 residues. With 2 bases removed from V and 3 bases from J, the gap between germline ends came to 11 bases. CDR1 and CDR2 (germline): SGHRS, YFSETQ. The CDR3 sequence: CASSFRGAPNEKLFF. The CDR3 bases are TGCGCCAGCAGCTTTCGGGGGGCGCCTAATGAAAAACTGTTTTTT.

The chain joins TRBV19 to TRBJ1-1; weak D call: TRBD1 (6 bases). Germline V CDR1 and CDR2: LNHDA, SQIVND (reference sequence). This CDR3 spans 15 amino acids. The ends were cut back, 2 bases at V and 3 bases at J, with 13 bases in the middle. CDR3 sequence (DNA): TGTGCCAGTAGTATATTCCACAGGGTGGACACTGAAGCTTTCTTT. It yields the protein CASSIFHRVDTEAFF.

The chain combines TRBV19 with TRBJ2-7, with 9 bases lining up with TRBD1. Germline CDR1 and CDR2: LNHDA and SQIVND (reference sequence). The J segment lost 5 bases and the V segment lost 4 bases, leaving 9 bases of the junction unmatched. The CDR3 totals 15 residues. The CDR3 coding sequence is TGTGCCAGTAGTACCAACAGGGGGCCAACTAACGAGCAGTACTTC. This gives the protein CASSTNRGPTNEQYF.

V gene TRBV2 combines with J gene TRBJ2-7; 12 bases map to TRBD2. This CDR3 spans 13 amino acids. V was clipped by 7 bases and J by 12 bases; unmatched bases: 10. Per germline, CDR1 SNHLY and CDR2 FYNNEI. The CDR3 reads CASTSSGRAVGYF. CDR3 DNA sequence: TGTGCCAGCACGTCTAGCGGGAGGGCCGTTGGGTACTTC.

The CDR3 loop is CASSLDTQWNEQFF. CDR3 DNA: TGCGCCAGCAGCTTGGATACACAGTGGAATGAGCAGTTCTTC. V is TRBV5-1 and J is TRBJ2-1, with D unresolved. The V end lost 0 bases, the J end lost 7 bases, and 11 bases lay between the germline ends. The germline V gene has CDR1 SGHRS and CDR2 YFSETQ. The CDR3 covers 14 residues. The whole variable domain, remainder taken from reference TRBV5-1 and TRBJ2-1, is KAGVTQTPRYLIKTRGQQVTLSCSPISGHRSVSWYQQTPGQGLQFLFEYFSETQRNKGNFPGRFSGRQFSNSRSEMNVSTLELGDSALYLCASSLDTQWNEQFFGPGTRLTVL.

This chain connects TRBV10-3 to TRBJ1-4; D may be TRBD1 (6 bases). Trimming stripped 10 bases from V and 5 bases from J, with 17 bases between. This CDR3 region has 14 residues. Germline CDR1 reads ENHRY; CDR2 reads SYGVKD. CDR3 nucleotides: TGTGCCACCAGGGGAGGGGTCACAAATGAAAAACTGTTTTTT. Its protein is CATRGGVTNEKLFF.

This sequence joins TRBV7-9 and TRBJ2-7; no firm D call. The V and J ends lost 2 bases and 4 bases respectively, with 6 bases between them. Germline values: CDR1 SEHNR, CDR2 FQNEAQ (reference sequence). This CDR3 has 12 residues. Here the CDR3 DNA reads TGTGCCAGCAGCTTAATAGGTTACGAGCAGTACTTC. It codes for CASSLIGYEQYF.

This clone was observed a single time. The chain recombines TRBV28 with TRBJ1-1, with D possibly being TRBD1 (5 bases). The length of the CDR3 is 13 residues. Trimming took 2 bases from V and 5 from J, leaving 9 bases between them. The germline V gene encodes CDR1 MDHEN and CDR2 SYDVKM. The CDR3, as DNA: TGTGCCAGCAGTTTACCGGGGGGAACTGAAGCTTTCTTT. This translates into CASSLPGGTEAFF.

The chain employs TRBV19 and TRBJ2-5, with a possible D match to TRBD1 (6 bases). Per the germline V gene, CDR1 is LNHDA and CDR2 is SQIVND (reference sequence). V was cut by 2 bases and J by 0 bases, with 7 bases left in between. The CDR3 extends over 14 amino acids. The CDR3 bases are TGTGCCAGTAGTATAACAGGGTACCAAGAGACCCAGTACTTC. Its protein product is CASSITGYQETQYF.

J is TRBJ2-7 and V is TRBV30, with unresolved D. There are 11 residues in the CDR3. Germline CDR1 reads GTSNPN; CDR2 reads SVGIG (reference sequence). Trimming took off 3 bases at V and 1 base at J, with 4 bases between the two ends. The CDR3 region is CAWSRSYEQYF. The CDR3 bases are TGTGCCTGGAGCCGATCCTACGAGCAGTACTTC.

V is TRBV7-2 and J is TRBJ1-2; TRBD1 might be the D (6 bases). The CDR3 runs to 14 residues. Germline V gene lookup returns CDR1 SGHTA and CDR2 FQGNSA. The ends were cut back, 2 bases at V and 3 bases at J, with 10 bases in the middle. The CDR3 protein is CASSLYGGDYGYTF. CDR3 DNA sequence: TGTGCCAGCAGCTTATACGGGGGCGACTATGGCTACACCTTC.

This rearrangement joins TRBV5-6 to TRBJ2-7; TRBD2 agrees at 8 bases. Germline CDR1 reads SGHDT; CDR2 reads YYEEEE. The CDR3 loop spans 14 amino acids. With 4 bases clipped from V and 5 bases from J, the junction kept 8 bases outside the gene matches. The CDR3 protein is CASSPVGSGNEQYF. The CDR3 nucleotides are TGTGCCAGCAGCCCGGTTGGTAGCGGGAACGAGCAGTACTTC. The whole variable domain, filled in from reference TRBV5-6 and TRBJ2-7, reads DAGVTQSPTHLIKTRGQQVTLRCSPKSGHDTVSWYQQALGQGPQFIFQYYEEEERQRGNFPDRFSGHQFPNYSSELNVNALLLGDSALYLCASSPVGSGNEQYFGPGTRLTVT.

V and J are TRBV19 and TRBJ2-1; 7 bases agree with TRBD2. This CDR3 contains 13 residues. The ends lost 6 bases at V and 4 bases at J; junction bases unmatched: 3. Germline V CDR1 and CDR2: LNHDA, SQIVND (reference sequence). The CDR3 reads CASRGRAYNEQFF. In nucleotides, the CDR3 is TGTGCCAGTAGGGGGAGGGCTTACAATGAGCAGTTCTTC.

The chain employs TRBV18 and TRBJ1-1; D call uncertain. CDR1 and CDR2 from the germline V gene are KGHSH and LQKENI. The germline V and J ends were trimmed by 6 bases and 2 bases, with 10 bases remaining between them. This CDR3 region has 13 residues. Written as DNA, the CDR3 is TGTGCCAGCTCCCCTATGGGTAACACTGAAGCTTTCTTT. Translated, it gives CASSPMGNTEAFF. Full variable domain (missing parts from reference TRBV18 and TRBJ1-1): NAGVMQNPRHLVRRRGQEARLRCSPMKGHSHVYWYRQLPEEGLKFMVYLQKENIIDESGMPKERFSAEFPKEGPSILRIQQVVRGDSAAYFCASSPMGNTEAFFGQGTRLTVV.

The chain links TRBV19 to TRBJ1-1; the D gene is possibly TRBD1 (6 bases). This CDR3 has 17 amino acids. CDR1 and CDR2 (germline): LNHDA, SQIVND (reference sequence). V was pared by 2 bases and J by 5 bases, with 21 bases between. The CDR3 DNA reads as TGTGCCAGTAGTATATACAGGGTGAGGTCCTCTTCGACTGAAGCTTTCTTT. Residues: CASSIYRVRSSSTEAFF.

This clone was seen only a few times. The chain is built from TRBV18 and TRBJ2-7; no clear D gene. The V and J ends lost 4 bases and 4 bases respectively, with 11 bases between them. The V gene's germline CDR1 is KGHSH and CDR2 LQKENI. There are 13 residues in the CDR3. CDR3 sequence (DNA): TGTGCCAGCTCACTTAACCCTGATTACGAGCAGTACTTC. The encoded protein is CASSLNPDYEQYF.